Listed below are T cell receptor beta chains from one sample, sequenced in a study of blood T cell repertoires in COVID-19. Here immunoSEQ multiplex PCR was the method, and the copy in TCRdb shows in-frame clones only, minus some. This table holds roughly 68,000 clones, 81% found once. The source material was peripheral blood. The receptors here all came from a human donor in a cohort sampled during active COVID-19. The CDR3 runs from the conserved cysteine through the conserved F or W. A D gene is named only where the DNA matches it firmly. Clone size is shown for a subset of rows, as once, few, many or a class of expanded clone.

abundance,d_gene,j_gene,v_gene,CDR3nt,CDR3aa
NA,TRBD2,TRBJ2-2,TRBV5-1,TGCGCCAGCAGCTTGGGGGGACTACGGAATGGCGGGGAGCTGTTTTTT,CASSLGGLRNGGELFF
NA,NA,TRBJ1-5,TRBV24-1,TGTGCCACCAGTGAACTGAATCAGCCCCAGCATTTT,CATSELNQPQHF
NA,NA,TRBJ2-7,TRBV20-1,TGCAGTGCTCTTTACTACGAGCAGTACTTC,CSALYYEQYF
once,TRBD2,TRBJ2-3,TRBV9,TGTGCCAGCAGCGCTAGCGGGAGGGAGGATACGCAGTATTTT,CASSASGREDTQYF
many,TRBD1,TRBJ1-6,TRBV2,TGTGCCAGCAGTGGACCAGGGGGCGTTAATAATTCACCCCTCCACTTT,CASSGPGGVNNSPLHF
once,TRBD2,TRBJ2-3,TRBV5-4,TGTGCCAGCAGTCGTGTGGAGGCCCTCCTGGGGGGGTTTAAGCAGTATTTT,CASSRVEALLGGFKQYF
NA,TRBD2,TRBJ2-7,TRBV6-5,TGTGCCAGCATGTCCGGGGCGGGGGGCTCCTACGAGCAGTACTTC,CASMSGAGGSYEQYF
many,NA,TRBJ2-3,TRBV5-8,TGTGCCAGCAGCCCCGAGAGGCGCACAGATACGCAGTATTTT,CASSPERRTDTQYF
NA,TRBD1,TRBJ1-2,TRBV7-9,TGTGCCAGCAGGACGAATCCGACAGGGGGAGATGGCTACACCTTC,CASRTNPTGGDGYTF
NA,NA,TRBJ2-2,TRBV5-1,TGCGCCAGCAGCTTGGCCGAGGGCCCCGGGGAGCTGTTTTTT,CASSLAEGPGELFF
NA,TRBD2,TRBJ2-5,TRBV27,TGTGCCAGCAGTGGGGGTGGGGGTAGCGGGAGTTGGAAGACCCAGTACTTC,CASSGGGGSGSWKTQYF
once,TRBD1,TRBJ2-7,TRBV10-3,TGTGCCATCAGTGAGAGAGCAGGGGGCTACGAGCAGTACTTC,CAISERAGGYEQYF
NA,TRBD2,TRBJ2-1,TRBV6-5,TGTGCCAGCAGTCTAGCGGGAAACTTAAATGAGCAGTTCTTC,CASSLAGNLNEQFF
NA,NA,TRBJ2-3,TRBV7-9,TGTGCCAGCAGCTTAGTTGGGGCACCCGCCACAGATACGCAGTATTTT,CASSLVGAPATDTQYF
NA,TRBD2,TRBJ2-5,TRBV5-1,TGCGCCAGCAGCTTGGCCGCTAGCGGCGAGACCCAGTACTTC,CASSLAASGETQYF
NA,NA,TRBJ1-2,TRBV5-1,TGCGCCAGCAGGCCGGGACTTTACGAGCCTGGCTACACCTTC,CASRPGLYEPGYTF
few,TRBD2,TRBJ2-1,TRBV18,TGTGCCAGCTCACCCTTTAGCGGGAGGGTTTCCTACAATGAGCAGTTCTTC,CASSPFSGRVSYNEQFF
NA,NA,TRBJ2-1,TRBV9,TGTGCCAGCAGCCCTACCCTCGGGAGCGGGTTAGGTGAGCAGTTCTTC,CASSPTLGSGLGEQFF
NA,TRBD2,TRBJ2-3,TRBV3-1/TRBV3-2,TGTGCCAGCAGCCAAGATACAGGGACTAGCGGTGCGGGCACAGATACGCAGTATTTT,CASSQDTGTSGAGTDTQYF
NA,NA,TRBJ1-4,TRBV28,TGTGCCAGCAGTCTCGGGGGAACCAATGAAAAACTGTTTTTT,CASSLGGTNEKLFF
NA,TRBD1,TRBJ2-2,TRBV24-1,TGTGCCACCAGTTCTGGGACAGGATTCGCGAACACCGGGGAGCTGTTTTTT,CATSSGTGFANTGELFF
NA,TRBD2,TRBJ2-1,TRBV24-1,TGTGCCACCAGTGGAGGGACTACTTACAATGAGCAGTTCTTC,CATSGGTTYNEQFF
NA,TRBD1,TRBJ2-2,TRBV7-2,TGTGCCAGCAGCACCGCTAGCCAGGGGGTAACGAACACCGGGGAGCTGTTTTTT,CASSTASQGVTNTGELFF
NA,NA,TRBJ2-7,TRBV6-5,TGTGCCAGCAGTATCGCCAGGGTTGGCTCCTACGAGCAGTACTTC,CASSIARVGSYEQYF
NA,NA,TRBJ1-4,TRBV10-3,TGTGCCACATCGGCCAGGCCTAATGAAAAACTGTTTTTT,CATSARPNEKLFF
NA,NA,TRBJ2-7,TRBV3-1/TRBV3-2,TGTGCCAGCAGCCAAGAGGGCTCCGGCTCCTACGAGCAGTACTTC,CASSQEGSGSYEQYF
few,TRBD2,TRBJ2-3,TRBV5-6,TGTGCCAGCAGCCCCGAGGGCCTAGCGGCAGGCACAGATACGCAGTATTTT,CASSPEGLAAGTDTQYF
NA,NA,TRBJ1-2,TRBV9,TGTGCCAGCAGCCTAGACAGTAGTAACTATGGCTACACCTTC,CASSLDSSNYGYTF
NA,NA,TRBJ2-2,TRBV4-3,TGCGCCAGCAGCCCTCTACGTACGGGCGGGGAGCTGTTTTTT,CASSPLRTGGELFF
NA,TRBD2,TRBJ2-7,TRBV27,TGTGCCAGCAGGGTAGCGGGAACTTCCTACGAGCAGTACTTC,CASRVAGTSYEQYF
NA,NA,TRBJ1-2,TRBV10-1,TGCGCCAGCAGTGTTGAGGGCTACACCTTC,CASSVEGYTF
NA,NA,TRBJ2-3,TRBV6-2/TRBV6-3,TGTGCCAGCAGTCCCTCGGTAGCGGAGGTGGAGTTGTTGTGGACAGATACGCAGTATTTT,CASSPSVAEVELLWTDTQYF
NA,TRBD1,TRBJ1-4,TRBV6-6,TGTGCCAGCAGTCCCGGGACAGGGGTGTATACTAATGAAAAACTGTTTTTT,CASSPGTGVYTNEKLFF
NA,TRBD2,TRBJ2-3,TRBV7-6,TGTGCCAGCAGCCCAGGACTAGCGACAGATACGCAGTATTTT,CASSPGLATDTQYF
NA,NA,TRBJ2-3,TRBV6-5,TGTGCCAGCAGGACGGAGGGGAGCACAGATACGCAGTATTTT,CASRTEGSTDTQYF
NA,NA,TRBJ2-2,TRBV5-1,TGCGCCAGCACAGGGTCCGGGGAGCTGTTTTTT,CASTGSGELFF
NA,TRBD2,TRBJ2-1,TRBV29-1,TGCAGCGCCGAAGGGCCTAGCGGGAGACCGTATGAGCAGTTCTTC,CSAEGPSGRPYEQFF
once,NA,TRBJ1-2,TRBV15,TGTGCCACCAGCACCGACAGGTCCCGGGCTGGCTACACCTTC,CATSTDRSRAGYTF
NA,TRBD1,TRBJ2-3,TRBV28,TGTGCCAGCAGTCCCCTTCCCGGACAGGGGGCGAGGACAGATACGCAGTATTTT,CASSPLPGQGARTDTQYF
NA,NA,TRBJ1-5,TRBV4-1,TGCGCCAGCAGCCAAGACCCAAATCAGCCCCAGCATTTT,CASSQDPNQPQHF
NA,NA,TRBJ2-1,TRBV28,TGTGCCAGCAGTTTATCCCTATACTCACCAAGGGGCAATGAGCAGTTCTTC,CASSLSLYSPRGNEQFF
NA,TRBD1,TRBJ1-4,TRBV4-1,TGCGCCAGCAGCCAGGGGGACAGGGGCGAAAAACTGTTTTTT,CASSQGDRGEKLFF
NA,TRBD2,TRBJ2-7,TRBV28,TGTGCCAGCAAGGCGTGGCTAGCGGGAGCGGGCGAGCAGTACTTC,CASKAWLAGAGEQYF
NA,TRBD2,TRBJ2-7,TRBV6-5,TGTGCCAGCAGTTCCTGGACTAGCGGGATGGACGAGCAGTACTTC,CASSSWTSGMDEQYF
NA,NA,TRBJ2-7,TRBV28,TGTGCCAGCAGTTCCTGGGCAGGGTATCTGAACTACGAGCAGTACTTC,CASSSWAGYLNYEQYF
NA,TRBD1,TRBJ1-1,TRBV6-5,TGTGCCAGCAAACGGACAGGGATGACTGAAGCTTTCTTT,CASKRTGMTEAFF
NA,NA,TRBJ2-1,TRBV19,TGTGCCAGTAGTATATATTCAGGGGTTACCAACAATGAGCAGTTCTTC,CASSIYSGVTNNEQFF
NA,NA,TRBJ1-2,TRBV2,TGTGCCAGCAGTGAAGACCAGGGTTCATATGGCTACACCTTC,CASSEDQGSYGYTF
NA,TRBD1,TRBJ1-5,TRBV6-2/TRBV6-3,TGTGCCAGCAGCCAGACAGGGTTCCAGCCCCAGCATTTT,CASSQTGFQPQHF
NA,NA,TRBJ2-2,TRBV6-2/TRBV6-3,TGTGCCAGCAGCCGACTGGGAGGTCTAAACACCGGGGAGCTGTTTTTT,CASSRLGGLNTGELFF
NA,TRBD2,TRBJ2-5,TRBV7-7,TGTGCCAGCAGCTCGACTAGCGGGCTTCTGGAGACCCAGTACTTC,CASSSTSGLLETQYF
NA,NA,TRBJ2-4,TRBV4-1,TGCGCCAGCAGCCAAGCTCTACCGCCTGGAAACATTCAGTACTTC,CASSQALPPGNIQYF
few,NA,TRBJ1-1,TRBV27,TGTGCCAGCAGTTTACAGACTCGGACTCTGAACACTGAAGCTTTCTTT,CASSLQTRTLNTEAFF